A single TCR beta chain is shown here with its context. This record belongs to a study of blood T cell repertoires in COVID-19. Original handling: Nucleated cell number was recorded as an estimate derived from reference gene primer amplification. The repertoire was sequenced with immunoSEQ multiplex PCR; TCRdb's copy has only in-frame clones and lacks some. That table supplies the V and J calls and clone size; D and trimming were determined from the DNA. The sample includes roughly 260,000 clones, approximately 90% of them seen just once. Sequences were obtained from peripheral blood. The sequence was obtained from a woman in her forties with acute or convalescent COVID-19.

CDR3 protein: CASSAGSSYNEQFF. Here the CDR3 DNA reads TGTGCCAGCAGTGCCGGGTCATCCTACAATGAGCAGTTCTTC. V is TRBV2 and J is TRBJ2-1, with D hard to call. V was trimmed by 4 bases and J by 1 base, leaving 8 bases between them. The germline V gene encodes CDR1 SNHLY and CDR2 FYNNEI. The CDR3 has 14 residues.